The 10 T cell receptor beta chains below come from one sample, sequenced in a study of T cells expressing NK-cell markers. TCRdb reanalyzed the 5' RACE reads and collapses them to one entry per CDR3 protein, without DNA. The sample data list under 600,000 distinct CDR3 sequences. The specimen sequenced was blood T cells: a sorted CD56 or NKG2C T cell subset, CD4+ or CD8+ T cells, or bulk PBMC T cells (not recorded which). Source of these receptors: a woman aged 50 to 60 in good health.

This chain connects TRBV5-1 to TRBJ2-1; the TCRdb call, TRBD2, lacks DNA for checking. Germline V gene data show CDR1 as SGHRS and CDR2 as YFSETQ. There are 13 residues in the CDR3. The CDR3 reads CASSSTLVYEQFF. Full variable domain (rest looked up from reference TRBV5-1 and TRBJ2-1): KAGVTQTPRYLIKTRGQQVTLSCSPISGHRSVSWYQQTPGQGLQFLFEYFSETQRNKGNFPGRFSGRQFSNSRSEMNVSTLELGDSALYLCASSSTLVYEQFFGPGTRLTVL.

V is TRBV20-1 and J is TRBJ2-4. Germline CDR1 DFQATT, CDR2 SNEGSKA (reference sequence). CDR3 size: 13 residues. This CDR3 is CSAINIAKNIQYF.

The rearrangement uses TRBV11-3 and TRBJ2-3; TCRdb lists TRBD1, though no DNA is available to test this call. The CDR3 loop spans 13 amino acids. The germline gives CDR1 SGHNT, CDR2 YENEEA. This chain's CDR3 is CASKPSPGVTQYF.

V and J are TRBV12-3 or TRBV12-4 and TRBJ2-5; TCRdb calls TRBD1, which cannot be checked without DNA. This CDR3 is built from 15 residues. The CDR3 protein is CASSLGRGKQETQYF.

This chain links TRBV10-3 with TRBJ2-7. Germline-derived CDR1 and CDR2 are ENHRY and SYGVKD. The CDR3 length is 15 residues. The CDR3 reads CAISKQSLGYYEQYF.

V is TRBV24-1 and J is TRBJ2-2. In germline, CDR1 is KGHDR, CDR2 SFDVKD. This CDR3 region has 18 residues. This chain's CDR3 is CATSDSGFWSANTGELFF.

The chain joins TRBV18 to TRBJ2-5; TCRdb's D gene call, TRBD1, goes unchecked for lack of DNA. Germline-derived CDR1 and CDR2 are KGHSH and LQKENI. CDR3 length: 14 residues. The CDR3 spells CASSPSTGEETQYF. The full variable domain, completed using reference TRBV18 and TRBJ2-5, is NAGVMQNPRHLVRRRGQEARLRCSPMKGHSHVYWYRQLPEEGLKFMVYLQKENIIDESGMPKERFSAEFPKEGPSILRIQQVVRGDSAAYFCASSPSTGEETQYFGPGTRLLVL.

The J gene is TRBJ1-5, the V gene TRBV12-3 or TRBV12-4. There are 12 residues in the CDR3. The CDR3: CASSSNWQPQHF.

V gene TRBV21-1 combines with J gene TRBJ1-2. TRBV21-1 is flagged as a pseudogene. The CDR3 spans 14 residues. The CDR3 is CASSKARPLCGYTF.

CDR3 sequence: CASSVGSGRHNEQFF. This chain joins TRBV2 and TRBJ2-1; no DNA is available, so the TRBD2 call from TCRdb remains unchecked. Germline V CDR1 and CDR2: SNHLY, FYNNEI. This CDR3 is built from 15 residues.